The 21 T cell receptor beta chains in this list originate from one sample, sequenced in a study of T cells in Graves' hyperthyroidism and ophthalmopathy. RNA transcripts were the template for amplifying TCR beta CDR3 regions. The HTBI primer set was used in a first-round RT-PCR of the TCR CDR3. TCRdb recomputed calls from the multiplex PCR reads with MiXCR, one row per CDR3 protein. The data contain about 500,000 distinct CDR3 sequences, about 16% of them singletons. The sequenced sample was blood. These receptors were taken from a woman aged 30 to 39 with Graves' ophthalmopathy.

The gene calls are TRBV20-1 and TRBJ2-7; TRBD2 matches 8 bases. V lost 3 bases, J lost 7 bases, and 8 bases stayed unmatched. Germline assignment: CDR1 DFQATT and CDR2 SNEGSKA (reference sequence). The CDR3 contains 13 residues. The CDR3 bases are TGCAGTGCTAGCGGGAGGGCTAGCCTGGAGCAGTACTTC. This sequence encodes CSASGRASLEQYF.

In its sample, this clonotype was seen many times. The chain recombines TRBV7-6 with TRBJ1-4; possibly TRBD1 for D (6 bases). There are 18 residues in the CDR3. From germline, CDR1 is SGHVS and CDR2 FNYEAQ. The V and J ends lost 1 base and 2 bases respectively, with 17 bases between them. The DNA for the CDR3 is TGTGCCAGCAGCTTAGATTTTCAGGGGAGGTCGACTAATGAAAAACTGTTTTTT. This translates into CASSLDFQGRSTNEKLFF.

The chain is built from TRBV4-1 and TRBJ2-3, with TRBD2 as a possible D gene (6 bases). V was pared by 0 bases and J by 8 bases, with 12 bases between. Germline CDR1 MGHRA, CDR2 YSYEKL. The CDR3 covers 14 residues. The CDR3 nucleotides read TGCGCCAGCAGCCAAGAGCGGGAATCCGGTACGCAGTATTTT. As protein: CASSQERESGTQYF.

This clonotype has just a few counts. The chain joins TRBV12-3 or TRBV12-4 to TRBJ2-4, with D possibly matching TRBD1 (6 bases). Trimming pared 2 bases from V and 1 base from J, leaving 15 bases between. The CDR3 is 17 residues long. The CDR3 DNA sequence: TGTGCCAGCAGTTTACCTCACAGGGTTTCTGCCAAAAACATTCAGTACTTC. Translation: CASSLPHRVSAKNIQYF.

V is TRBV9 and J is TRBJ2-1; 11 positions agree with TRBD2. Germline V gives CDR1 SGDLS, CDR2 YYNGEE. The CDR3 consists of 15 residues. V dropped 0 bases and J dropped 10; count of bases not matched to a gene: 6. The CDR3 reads CASSVGLAGGGEQFF. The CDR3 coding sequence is TGTGCCAGCAGCGTAGGGCTAGCGGGAGGAGGGGAGCAGTTCTTC.

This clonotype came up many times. This chain's CDR3 is CASSAVGQVSYNEQFF. The CDR3, as DNA: TGTGCCAGCAGTGCGGTAGGACAGGTTTCCTACAATGAGCAGTTCTTC. The genes are TRBV2 and TRBJ2-1; TRBD1 agrees at 7 bases. There are 16 residues in the CDR3. Germline loops: CDR1 SNHLY, CDR2 FYNNEI. V lost 4 bases and J lost 1; bases outside the gene matches: 7.

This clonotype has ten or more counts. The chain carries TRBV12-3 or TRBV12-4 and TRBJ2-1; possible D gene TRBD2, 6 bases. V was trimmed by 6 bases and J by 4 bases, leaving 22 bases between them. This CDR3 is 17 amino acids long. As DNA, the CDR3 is TGTGCCAGCAGCCCACCCGAACTAGCCCTACCTTACAATGAGCAGTTCTTC. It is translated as CASSPPELALPYNEQFF.

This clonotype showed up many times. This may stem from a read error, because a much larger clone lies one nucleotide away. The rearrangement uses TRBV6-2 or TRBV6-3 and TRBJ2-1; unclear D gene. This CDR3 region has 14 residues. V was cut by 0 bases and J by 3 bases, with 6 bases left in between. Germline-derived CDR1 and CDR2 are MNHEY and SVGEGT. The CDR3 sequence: CASSYSIDYNEQFF. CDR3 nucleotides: TGTGCCAGCAGTTACTCGATAGACTACAATGAGCAGTTCTTC.

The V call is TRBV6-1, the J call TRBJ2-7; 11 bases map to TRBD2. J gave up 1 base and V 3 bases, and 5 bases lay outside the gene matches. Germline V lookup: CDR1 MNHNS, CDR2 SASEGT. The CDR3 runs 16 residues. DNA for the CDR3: TGTGCCAGCAGTGACTCACTAGCGGGAGTGTCCTACGAGCAGTACTTC. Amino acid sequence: CASSDSLAGVSYEQYF.

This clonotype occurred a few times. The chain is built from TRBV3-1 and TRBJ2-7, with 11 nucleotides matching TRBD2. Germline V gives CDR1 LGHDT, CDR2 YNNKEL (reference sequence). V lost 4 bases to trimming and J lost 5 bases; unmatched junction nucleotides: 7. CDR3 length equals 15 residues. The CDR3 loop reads CASSPEGLAGHEQYF. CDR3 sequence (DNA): TGTGCCAGCAGCCCCGAAGGACTAGCGGGTCACGAGCAGTACTTC.

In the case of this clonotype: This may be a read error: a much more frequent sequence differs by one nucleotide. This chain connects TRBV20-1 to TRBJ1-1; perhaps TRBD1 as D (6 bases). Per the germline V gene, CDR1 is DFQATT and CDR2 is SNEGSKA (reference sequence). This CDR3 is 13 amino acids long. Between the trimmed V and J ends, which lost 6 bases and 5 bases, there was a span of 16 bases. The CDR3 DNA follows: TGCAGTGCAATTAGGGGGGGATGGACTGAAGCTTTCTTT. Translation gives CSAIRGGWTEAFF.

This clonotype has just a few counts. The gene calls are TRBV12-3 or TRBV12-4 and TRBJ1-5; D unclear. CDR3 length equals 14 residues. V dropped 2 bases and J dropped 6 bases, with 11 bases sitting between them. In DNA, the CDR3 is TGTGCCAGCAGTTTATGGGGTGAATTTCAGCCCCAGCATTTT. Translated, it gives CASSLWGEFQPQHF.

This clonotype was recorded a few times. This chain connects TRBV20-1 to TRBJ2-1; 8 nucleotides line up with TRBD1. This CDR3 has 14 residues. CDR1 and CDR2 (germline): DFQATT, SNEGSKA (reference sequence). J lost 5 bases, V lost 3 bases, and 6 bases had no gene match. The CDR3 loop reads CSARTGDFNNEQFF. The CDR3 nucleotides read TGCAGTGCTAGGACAGGGGATTTTAACAATGAGCAGTTCTTC.

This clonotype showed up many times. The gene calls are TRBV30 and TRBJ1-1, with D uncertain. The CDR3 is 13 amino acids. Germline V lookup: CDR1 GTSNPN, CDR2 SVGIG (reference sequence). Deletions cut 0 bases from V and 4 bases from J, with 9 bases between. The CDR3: CAWSVGKSTEAFF. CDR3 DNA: TGTGCCTGGAGTGTGGGGAAGAGCACTGAAGCTTTCTTT.

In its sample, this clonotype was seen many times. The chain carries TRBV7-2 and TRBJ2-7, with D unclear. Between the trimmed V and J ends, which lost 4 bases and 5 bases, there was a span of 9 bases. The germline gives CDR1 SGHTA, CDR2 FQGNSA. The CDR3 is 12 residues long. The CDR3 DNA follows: TGTGCCAGCAGCTCCGCGGCGGACGAGCAGTACTTC. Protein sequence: CASSSAADEQYF. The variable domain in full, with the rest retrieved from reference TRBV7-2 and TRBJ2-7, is GAGVSQSPSNKVTEKGKDVELRCDPISGHTALYWYRQSLGQGLEFLIYFQGNSAPDKSGLPSDRFSAERTGGSVSTLTIQRTQQEDSAVYLCASSSAADEQYFGPGTRLTVT.

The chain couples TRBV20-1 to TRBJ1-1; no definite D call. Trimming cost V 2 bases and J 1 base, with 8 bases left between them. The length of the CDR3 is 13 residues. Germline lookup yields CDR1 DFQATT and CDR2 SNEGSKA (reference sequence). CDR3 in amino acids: CSARPPRNTEAFF. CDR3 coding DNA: TGCAGTGCTAGACCCCCGAGGAACACTGAAGCTTTCTTT.

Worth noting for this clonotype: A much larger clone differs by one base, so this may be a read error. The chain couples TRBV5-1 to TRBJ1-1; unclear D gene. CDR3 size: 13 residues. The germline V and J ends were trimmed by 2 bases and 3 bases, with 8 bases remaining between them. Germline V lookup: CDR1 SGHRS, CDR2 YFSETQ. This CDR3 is CASSFDSDTEAFF. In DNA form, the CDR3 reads TGCGCCAGCAGCTTCGACTCAGACACTGAAGCTTTCTTT.

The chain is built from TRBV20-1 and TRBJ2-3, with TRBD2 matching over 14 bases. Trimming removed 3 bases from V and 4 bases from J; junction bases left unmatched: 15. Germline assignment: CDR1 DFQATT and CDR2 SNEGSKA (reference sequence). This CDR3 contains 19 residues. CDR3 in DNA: TGCAGTGCTAGTCAGGGGACTAGCGGGAGCGGGGGCCCCCCAGATACGCAGTATTTT. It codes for CSASQGTSGSGGPPDTQYF.

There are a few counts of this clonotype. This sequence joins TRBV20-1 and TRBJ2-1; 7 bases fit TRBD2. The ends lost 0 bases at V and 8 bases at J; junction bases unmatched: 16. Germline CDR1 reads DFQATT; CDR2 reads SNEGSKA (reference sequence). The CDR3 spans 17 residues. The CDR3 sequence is CSARDLRSAGRKDEQFF. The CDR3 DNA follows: TGCAGTGCTAGAGATCTACGGTCAGCGGGGAGGAAGGATGAGCAGTTCTTC.

CDR3 sequence reads: CASSSYRGNTEAFF. The CDR3 DNA sequence: TGTGCCAGCAGTTCTTACAGGGGGAACACTGAAGCTTTCTTT. The V call is TRBV6-2 or TRBV6-3, the J call TRBJ1-1, with 7 bases fitting TRBD1. CDR1 and CDR2 from the germline V gene are MNHEY and SVGEGT. The CDR3 spans 14 residues. Trimming at V came to 4 bases and at J to 1 base, leaving 3 bases not matched to a gene.

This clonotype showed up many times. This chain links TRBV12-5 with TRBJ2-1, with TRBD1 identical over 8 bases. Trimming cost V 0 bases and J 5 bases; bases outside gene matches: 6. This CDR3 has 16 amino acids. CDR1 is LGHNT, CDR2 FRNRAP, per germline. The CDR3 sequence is CASGLVHGTGHNEQFF. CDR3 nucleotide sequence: TGTGCTAGTGGTTTGGTACACGGGACAGGTCACAATGAGCAGTTCTTC.